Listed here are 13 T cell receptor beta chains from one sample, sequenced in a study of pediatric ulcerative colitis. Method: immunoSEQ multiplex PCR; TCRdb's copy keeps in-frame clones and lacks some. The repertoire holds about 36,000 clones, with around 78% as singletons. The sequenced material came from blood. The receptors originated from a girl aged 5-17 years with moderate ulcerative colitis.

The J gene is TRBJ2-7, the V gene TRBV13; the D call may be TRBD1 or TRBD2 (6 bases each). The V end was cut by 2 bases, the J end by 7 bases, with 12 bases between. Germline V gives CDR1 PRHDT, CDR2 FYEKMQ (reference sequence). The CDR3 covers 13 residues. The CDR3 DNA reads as TGTGCCAGCAGCTTATCCCAAGGGGGGGAGCAGTACTTC. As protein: CASSLSQGGEQYF.

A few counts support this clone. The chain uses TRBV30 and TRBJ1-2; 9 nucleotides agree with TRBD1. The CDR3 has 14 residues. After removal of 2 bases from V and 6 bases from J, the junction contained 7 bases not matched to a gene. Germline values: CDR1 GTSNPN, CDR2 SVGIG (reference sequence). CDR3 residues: CAWSPGQGRDGYTF. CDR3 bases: TGTGCCTGGAGTCCGGGACAGGGACGGGATGGCTACACCTTC.

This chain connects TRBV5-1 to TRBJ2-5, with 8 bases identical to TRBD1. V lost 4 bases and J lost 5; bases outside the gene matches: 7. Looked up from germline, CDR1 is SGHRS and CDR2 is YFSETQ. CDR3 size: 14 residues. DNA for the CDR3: TGCGCCAGCAGCAAGGACAGGGCCGGGGAGACCCAGTACTTC. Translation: CASSKDRAGETQYF.

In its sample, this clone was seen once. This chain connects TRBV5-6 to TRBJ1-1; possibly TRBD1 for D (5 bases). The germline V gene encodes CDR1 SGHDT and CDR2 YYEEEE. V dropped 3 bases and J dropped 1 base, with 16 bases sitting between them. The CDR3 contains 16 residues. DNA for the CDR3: TGTGCCAGCAGCTACGACCCCAGGGTCGGGAACACTGAAGCTTTCTTT. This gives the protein CASSYDPRVGNTEAFF.

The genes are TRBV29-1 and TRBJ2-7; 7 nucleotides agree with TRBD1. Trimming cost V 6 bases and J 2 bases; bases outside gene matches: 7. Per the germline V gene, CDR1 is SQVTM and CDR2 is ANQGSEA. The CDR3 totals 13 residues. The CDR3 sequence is CSVPGTDPYEQYF. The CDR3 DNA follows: TGCAGCGTCCCCGGGACAGACCCCTACGAGCAGTACTTC.

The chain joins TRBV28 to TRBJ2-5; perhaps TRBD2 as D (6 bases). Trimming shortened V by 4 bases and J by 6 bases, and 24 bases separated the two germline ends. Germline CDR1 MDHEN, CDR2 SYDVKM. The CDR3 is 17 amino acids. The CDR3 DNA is TGTGCCAGCAGTTGGGGTGGGGCGACTAGTAATAAGAAGACCCAGTACTTC. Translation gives CASSWGGATSNKKTQYF.

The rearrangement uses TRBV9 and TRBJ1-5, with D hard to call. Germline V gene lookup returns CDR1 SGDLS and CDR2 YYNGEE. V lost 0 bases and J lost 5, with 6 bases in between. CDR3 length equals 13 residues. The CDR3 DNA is TGTGCCAGCAGCGTAGGTCCAGATCAGCCCCAGCATTTT. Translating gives CASSVGPDQPQHF.

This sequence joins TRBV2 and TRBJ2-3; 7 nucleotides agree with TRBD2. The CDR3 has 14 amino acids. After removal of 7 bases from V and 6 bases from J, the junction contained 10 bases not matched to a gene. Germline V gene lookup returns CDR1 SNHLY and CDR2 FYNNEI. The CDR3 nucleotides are TGTGCCAGCACTCGGGACTACCTCACCGATACGCAGTATTTT. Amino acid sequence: CASTRDYLTDTQYF.

The chain's CDR3 is CASSSTIQGTLSPKNIQYF. The DNA for the CDR3 is TGTGCCAGCAGTTCAACGATACAGGGGACCTTGAGCCCCAAAAACATTCAGTACTTC. The J gene is TRBJ2-4, the V gene TRBV27; 7 nucleotides match TRBD1. The CDR3 is 19 residues long. Trimming cost V 4 bases and J 2 bases; bases outside gene matches: 17. The germline V gene has CDR1 MNHEY and CDR2 SMNVEV (reference sequence).

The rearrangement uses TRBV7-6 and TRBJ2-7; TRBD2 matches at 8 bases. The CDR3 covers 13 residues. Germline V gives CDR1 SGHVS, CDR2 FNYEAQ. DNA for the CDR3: TGTGCTAGCGGGGCAGACAACCCCTACGAGCAGTACTTC. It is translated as CASGADNPYEQYF.

The CDR3 is CASSPGGTSGSYEQYF. Here the CDR3 DNA reads TGTGCCAGCAGCCCCGGGGGGACTAGCGGGTCCTACGAGCAGTACTTC. The chain links TRBV4-2 to TRBJ2-7; the match to TRBD2 covers 12 bases. The germline V gene encodes CDR1 LGHNA and CDR2 YNFKEQ. Losses at the gene ends were 4 bases for V and 1 base for J; bases not matched to a gene: 5. There are 16 residues in the CDR3.

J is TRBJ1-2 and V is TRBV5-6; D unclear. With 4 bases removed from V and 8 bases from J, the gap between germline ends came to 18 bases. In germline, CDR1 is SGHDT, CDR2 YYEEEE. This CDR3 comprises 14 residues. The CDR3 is CASSTPGYGGGYTF. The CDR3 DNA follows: TGTGCCAGCAGCACTCCGGGGTACGGAGGGGGCTACACCTTC.

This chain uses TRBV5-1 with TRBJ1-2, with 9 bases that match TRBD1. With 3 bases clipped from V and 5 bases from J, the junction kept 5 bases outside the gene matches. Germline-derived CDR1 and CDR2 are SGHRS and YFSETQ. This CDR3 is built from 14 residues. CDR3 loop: CASSSGQGEYGYTF. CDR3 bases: TGCGCCAGCAGCTCGGGACAGGGAGAATATGGCTACACCTTC.